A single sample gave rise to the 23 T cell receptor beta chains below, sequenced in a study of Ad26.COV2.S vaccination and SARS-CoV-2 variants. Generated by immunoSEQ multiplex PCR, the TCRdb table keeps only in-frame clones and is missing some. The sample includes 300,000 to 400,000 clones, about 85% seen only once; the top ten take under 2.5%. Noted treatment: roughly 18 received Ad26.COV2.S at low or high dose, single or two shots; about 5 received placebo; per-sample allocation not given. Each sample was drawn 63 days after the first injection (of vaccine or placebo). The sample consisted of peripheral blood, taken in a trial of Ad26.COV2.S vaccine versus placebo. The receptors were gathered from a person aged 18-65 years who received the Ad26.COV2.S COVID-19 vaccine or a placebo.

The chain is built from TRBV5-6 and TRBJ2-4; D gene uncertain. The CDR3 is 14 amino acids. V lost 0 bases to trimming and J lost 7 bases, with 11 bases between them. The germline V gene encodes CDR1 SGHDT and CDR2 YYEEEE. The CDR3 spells CASSLGLLGNIQYF. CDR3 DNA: TGTGCCAGCAGCTTGGGACTCTTAGGCAACATTCAGTACTTC.

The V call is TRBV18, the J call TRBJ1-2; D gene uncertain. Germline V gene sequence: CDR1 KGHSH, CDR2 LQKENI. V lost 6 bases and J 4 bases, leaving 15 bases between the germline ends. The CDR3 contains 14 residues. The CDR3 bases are TGTGCCAGCTCCGAAAGCGGACTCATCTATGGCTACACCTTC. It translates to CASSESGLIYGYTF.

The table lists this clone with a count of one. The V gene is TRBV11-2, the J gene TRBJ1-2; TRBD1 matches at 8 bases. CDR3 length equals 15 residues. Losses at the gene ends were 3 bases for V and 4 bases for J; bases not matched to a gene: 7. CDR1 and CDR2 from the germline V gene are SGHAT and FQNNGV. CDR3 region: CASSFWAGGGYGYTF. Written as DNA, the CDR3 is TGTGCCAGCAGCTTCTGGGCAGGGGGCGGCTATGGCTACACCTTC. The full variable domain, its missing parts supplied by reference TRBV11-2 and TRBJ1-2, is EAGVAQSPRYKIIEKRQSVAFWCNPISGHATLYWYQQILGQGPKLLIQFQNNGVVDDSQLPKDRFSAERLKGVDSTLKIQPAKLEDSAVYLCASSFWAGGGYGYTFGSGTRLTVV.

The CDR3 sequence is CASSVVGGLHGYTF. CDR3 sequence (DNA): TGTGCCAGCAGCGTAGTCGGAGGACTCCATGGCTACACCTTC. The chain is built from TRBV9 and TRBJ1-2, with D unresolved. The length of the CDR3 is 14 residues. The germline CDR1 and CDR2 sequences are SGDLS and YYNGEE. V lost 0 bases and J lost 6, with 12 bases in between.

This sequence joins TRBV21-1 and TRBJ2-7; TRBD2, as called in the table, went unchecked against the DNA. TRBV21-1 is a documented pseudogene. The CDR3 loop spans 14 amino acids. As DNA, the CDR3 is TGTGCCAGCAGCAAAGTCGGGGGGGCGCGCGAGCAGTACTTC. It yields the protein CASSKVGGAREQYF.

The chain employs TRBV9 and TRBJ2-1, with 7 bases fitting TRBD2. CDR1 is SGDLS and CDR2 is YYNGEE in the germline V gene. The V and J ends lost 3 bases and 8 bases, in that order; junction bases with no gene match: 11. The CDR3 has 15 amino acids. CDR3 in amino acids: CASSATGTIYDEQFF. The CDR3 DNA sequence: TGTGCCAGCAGCGCCACCGGGACTATTTATGATGAGCAGTTCTTC.

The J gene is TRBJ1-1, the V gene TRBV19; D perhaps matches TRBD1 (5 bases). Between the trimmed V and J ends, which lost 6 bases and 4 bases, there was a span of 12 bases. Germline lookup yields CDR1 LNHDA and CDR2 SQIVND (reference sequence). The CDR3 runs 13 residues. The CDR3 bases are TGTGCCAGTAGCCAGGGAGGTGGCACTGAAGCTTTCTTT. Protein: CASSQGGGTEAFF.

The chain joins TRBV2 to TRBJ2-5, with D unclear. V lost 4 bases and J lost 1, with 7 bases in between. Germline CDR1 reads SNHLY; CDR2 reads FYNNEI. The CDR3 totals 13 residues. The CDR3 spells CASSARPQETQYF. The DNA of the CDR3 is TGTGCCAGCAGTGCTCGGCCCCAAGAGACCCAGTACTTC.

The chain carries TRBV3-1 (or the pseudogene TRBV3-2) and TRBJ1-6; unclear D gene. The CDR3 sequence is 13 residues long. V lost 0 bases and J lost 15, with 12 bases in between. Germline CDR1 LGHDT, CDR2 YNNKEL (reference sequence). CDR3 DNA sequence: TGTGCCAGCAGCCAAGATTTCAGTCCGGACCTCCACTTT. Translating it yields CASSQDFSPDLHF.

The CDR3 spells CAIREDPYEQYF. The CDR3, as DNA: TGTGCCATCAGGGAGGACCCTTACGAGCAGTACTTC. The gene calls are TRBV10-3 and TRBJ2-7, with a possible D match to TRBD2 (5 bases). The CDR3 has 12 residues. Between the trimmed V and J ends, which lost 6 bases and 4 bases, there was a span of 10 bases. From germline, CDR1 is ENHRY and CDR2 SYGVKD.

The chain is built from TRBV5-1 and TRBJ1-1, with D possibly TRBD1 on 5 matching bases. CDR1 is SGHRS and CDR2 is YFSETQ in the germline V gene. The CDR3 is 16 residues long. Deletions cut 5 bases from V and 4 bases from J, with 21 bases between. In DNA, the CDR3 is TGCGCCAGCAGACCGGGGACGGGGGAGAGGCTCACTGAAGCTTTCTTT. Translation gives CASRPGTGERLTEAFF.

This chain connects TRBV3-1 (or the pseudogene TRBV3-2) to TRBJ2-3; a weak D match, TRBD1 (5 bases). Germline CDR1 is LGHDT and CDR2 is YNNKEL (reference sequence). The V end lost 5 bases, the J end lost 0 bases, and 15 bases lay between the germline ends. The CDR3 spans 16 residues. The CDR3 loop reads CASSTRQSSSTDTQYF. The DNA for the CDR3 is TGTGCCAGCAGCACTCGACAGAGTTCTAGCACAGATACGCAGTATTTT.

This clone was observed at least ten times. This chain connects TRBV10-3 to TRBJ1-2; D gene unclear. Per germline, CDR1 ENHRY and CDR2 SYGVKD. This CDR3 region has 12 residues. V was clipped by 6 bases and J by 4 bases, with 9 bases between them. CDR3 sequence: CAISGVGYGYTF. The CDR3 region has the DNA TGTGCCATCAGCGGGGTGGGCTATGGCTACACCTTC.

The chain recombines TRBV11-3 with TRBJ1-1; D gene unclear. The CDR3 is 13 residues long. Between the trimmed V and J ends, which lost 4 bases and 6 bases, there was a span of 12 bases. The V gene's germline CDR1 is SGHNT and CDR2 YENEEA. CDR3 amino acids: CASSSRLVPEAFF. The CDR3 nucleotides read TGTGCCAGCAGCTCTCGGCTGGTACCTGAAGCTTTCTTT. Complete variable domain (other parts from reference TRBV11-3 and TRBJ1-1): EAGVVQSPRYKIIEKKQPVAFWCNPISGHNTLYWYLQNLGQGPELLIRYENEEAVDDSQLPKDRFSAERLKGVDSTLKIQPAELGDSAVYLCASSSRLVPEAFFGQGTRLTVV.

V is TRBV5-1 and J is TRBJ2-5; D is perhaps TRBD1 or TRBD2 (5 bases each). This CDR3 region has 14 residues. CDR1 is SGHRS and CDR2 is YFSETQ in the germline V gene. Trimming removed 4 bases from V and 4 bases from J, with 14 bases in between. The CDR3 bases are TGCGCCAGCAGCATGGGGCCCGGGGCAGAGACCCAGTACTTC. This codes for CASSMGPGAETQYF.

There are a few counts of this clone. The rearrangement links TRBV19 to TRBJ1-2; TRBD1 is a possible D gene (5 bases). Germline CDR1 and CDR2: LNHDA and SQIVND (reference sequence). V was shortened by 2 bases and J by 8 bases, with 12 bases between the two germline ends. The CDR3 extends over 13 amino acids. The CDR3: CASSIKGSNGYTF. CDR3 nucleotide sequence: TGTGCCAGTAGTATAAAGGGGTCGAACGGCTACACCTTC.

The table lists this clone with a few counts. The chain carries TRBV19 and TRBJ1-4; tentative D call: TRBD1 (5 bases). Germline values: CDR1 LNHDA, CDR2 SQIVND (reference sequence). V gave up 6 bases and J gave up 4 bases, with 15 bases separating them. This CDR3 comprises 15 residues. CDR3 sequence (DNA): TGTGCCAGTAGCCCGGGATGGGGCAGTAATGAAAAACTGTTTTTT. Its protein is CASSPGWGSNEKLFF. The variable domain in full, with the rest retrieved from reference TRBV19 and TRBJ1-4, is DGGITQSPKYLFRKEGQNVTLSCEQNLNHDAMYWYRQDPGQGLRLIYYSQIVNDFQKGDIAEGYSVSREKKESFPLTVTSAQKNPTAFYLCASSPGWGSNEKLFFGSGTQLSVL.

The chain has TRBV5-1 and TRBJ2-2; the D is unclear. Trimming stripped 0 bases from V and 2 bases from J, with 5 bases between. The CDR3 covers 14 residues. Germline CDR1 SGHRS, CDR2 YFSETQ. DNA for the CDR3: TGCGCCAGCAGCTTGGTGGCAAACACCGGGGAGCTGTTTTTT. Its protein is CASSLVANTGELFF.

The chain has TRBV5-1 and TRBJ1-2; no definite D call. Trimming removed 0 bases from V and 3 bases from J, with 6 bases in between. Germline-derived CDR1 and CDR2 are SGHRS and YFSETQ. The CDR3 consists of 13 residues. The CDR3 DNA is TGCGCCAGCAGCTTGGCCCGGGACTATGGCTACACCTTC. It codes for CASSLARDYGYTF.

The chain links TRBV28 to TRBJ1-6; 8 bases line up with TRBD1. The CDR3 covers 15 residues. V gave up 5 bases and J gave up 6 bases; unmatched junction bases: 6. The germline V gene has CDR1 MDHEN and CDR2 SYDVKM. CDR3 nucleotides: TGTGCCAGCAGTAGCGGACAGGGCCCTAATTCACCCCTCCACTTT. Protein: CASSSGQGPNSPLHF.

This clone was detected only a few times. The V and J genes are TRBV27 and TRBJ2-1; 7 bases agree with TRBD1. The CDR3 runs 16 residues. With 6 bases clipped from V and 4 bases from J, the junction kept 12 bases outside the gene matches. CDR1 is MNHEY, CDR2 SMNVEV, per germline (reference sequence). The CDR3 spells CASSQYRGLWYNEQFF. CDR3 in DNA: TGTGCCAGCAGCCAATATAGGGGGCTTTGGTACAATGAGCAGTTCTTC.

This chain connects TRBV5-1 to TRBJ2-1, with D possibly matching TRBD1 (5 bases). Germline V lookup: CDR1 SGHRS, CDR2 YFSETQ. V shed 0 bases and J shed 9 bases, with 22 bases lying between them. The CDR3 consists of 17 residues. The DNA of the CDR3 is TGCGCCAGCAGCTTGGTAGGGGCAGCAGTAAGGCTTGGTGAGCAGTTCTTC. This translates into CASSLVGAAVRLGEQFF.

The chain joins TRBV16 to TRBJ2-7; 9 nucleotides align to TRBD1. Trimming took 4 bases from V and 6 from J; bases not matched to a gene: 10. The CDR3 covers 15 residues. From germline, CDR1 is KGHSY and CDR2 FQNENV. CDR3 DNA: TGTGCCAGCAGCCGACTAAGGACAGGGGCGGTCGAGCAGTACTTC. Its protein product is CASSRLRTGAVEQYF.